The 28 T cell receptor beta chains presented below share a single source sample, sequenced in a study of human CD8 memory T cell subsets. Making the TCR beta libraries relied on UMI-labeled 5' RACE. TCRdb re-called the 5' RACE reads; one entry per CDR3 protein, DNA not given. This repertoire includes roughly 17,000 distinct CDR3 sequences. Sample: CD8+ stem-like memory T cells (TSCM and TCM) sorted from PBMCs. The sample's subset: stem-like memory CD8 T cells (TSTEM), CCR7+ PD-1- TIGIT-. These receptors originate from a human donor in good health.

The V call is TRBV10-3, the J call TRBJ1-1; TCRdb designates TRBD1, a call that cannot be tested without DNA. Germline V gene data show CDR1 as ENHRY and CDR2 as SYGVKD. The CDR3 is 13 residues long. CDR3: CAGQDREGTEAFF.

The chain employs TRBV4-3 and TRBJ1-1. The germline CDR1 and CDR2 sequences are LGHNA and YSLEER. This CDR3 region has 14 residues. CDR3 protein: CASSQEMKYPEAFF.

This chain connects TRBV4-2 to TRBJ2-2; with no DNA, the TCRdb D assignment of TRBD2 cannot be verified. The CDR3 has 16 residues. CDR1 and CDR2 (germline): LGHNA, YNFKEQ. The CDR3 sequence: CASSQSASGRSGELFF.

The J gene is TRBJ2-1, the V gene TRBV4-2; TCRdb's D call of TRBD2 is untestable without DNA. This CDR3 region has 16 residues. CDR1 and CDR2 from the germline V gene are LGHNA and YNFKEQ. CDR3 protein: CASSQLAGDTYNEQFF.

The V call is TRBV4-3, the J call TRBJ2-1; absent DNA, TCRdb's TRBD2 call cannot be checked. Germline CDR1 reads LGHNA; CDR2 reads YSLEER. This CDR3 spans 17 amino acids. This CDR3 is CASSQLAGVGSWNEQFF.

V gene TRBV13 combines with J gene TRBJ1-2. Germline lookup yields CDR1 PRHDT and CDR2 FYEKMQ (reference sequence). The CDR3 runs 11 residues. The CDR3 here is CASSSGYGYTF.

The CDR3 spells CASSLLAGEPDYGYTF. This chain joins TRBV28 and TRBJ1-2; TCRdb proposes TRBD1, but this gene call is untestable without DNA. Germline values: CDR1 MDHEN, CDR2 SYDVKM. This CDR3 region has 16 residues.

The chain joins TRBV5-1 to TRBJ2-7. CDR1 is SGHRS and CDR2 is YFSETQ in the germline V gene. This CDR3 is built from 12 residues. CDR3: CASSFGSYEQYF.

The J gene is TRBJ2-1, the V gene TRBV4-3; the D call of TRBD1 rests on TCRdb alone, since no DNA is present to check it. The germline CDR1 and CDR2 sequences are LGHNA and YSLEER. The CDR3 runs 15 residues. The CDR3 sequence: CASSPARGSYNEQFF.

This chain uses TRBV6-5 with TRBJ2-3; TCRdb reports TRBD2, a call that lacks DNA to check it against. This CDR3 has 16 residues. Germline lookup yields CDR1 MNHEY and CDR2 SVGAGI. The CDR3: CASSYWEGFSTDTQYF.

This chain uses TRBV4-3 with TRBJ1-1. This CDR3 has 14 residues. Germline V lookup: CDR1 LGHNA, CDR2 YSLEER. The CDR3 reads CASSPPGVDTEAFF.

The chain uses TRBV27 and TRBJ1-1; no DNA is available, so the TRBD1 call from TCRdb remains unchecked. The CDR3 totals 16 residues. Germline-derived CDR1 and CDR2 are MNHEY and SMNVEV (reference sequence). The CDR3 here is CASSPIQGAMNTEAFF.

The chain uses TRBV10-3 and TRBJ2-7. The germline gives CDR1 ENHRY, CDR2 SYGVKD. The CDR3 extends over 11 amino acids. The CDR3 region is CAISGDYEQYF.

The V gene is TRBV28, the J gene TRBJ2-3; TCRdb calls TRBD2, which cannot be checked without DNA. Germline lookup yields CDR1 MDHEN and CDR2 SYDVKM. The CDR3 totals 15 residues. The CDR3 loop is CASSLGTSFTDTQYF.

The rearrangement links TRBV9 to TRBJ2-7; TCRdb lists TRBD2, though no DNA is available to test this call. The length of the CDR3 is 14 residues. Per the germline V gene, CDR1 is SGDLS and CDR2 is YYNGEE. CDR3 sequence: CASSARDSSYEQYF.

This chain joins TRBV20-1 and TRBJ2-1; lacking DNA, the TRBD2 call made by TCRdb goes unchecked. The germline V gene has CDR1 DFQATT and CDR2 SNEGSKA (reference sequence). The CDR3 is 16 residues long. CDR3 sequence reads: CSARETSGRLDNEQFF.

CDR3 protein: CASSRYTAGGDANTGELFF. V usage is TRBV4-2 and J usage is TRBJ2-2; the TCRdb D gene call, TRBD2, has no DNA to confirm it. This CDR3 spans 19 amino acids. The V gene's germline CDR1 is LGHNA and CDR2 YNFKEQ.

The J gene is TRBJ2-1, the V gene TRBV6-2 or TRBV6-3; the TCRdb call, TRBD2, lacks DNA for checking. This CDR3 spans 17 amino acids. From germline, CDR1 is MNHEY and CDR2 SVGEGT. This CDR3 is CASSYGGLQSDYNEQFF.

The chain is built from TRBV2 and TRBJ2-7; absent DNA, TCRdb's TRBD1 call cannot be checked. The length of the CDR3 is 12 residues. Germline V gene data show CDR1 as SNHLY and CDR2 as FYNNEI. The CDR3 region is CASIGGFNEQYF.

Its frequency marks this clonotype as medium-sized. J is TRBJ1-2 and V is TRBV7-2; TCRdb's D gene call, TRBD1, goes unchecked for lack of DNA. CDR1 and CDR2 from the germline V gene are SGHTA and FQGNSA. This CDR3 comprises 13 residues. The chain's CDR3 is CASSLAGVYGYTF.

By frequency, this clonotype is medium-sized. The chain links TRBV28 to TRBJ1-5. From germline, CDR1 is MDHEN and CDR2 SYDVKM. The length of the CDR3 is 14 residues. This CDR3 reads CASSEVYSNQPQHF.

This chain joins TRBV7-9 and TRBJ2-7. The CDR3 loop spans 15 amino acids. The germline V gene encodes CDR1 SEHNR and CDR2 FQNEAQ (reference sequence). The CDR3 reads CASSLAVRGAYEQYF.

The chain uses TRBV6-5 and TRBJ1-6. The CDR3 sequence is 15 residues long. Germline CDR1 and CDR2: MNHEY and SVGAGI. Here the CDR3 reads CASSYSVKAGSPLHF.

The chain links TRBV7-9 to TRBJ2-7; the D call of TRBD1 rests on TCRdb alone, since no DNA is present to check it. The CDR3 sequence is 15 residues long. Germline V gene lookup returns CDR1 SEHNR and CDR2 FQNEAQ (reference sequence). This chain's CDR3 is CASEGPGLSSYEQYF.

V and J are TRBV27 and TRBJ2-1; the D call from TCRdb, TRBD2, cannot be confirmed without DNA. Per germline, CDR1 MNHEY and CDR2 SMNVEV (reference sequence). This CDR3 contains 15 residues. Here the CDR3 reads CASSPVAGGRNEQFF.

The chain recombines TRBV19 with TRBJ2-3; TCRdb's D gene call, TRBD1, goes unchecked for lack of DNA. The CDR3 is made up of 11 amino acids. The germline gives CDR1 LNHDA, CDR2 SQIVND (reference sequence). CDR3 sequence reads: CASNKGGWQYF.

The CDR3 spells CASSLGLAGGFYEQYF. V and J are TRBV6-2 or TRBV6-3 and TRBJ2-7; TCRdb selects TRBD2, and the lack of DNA leaves this call unchecked. The CDR3 extends over 16 amino acids. Germline V lookup: CDR1 MNHEY, CDR2 SVGEGT.

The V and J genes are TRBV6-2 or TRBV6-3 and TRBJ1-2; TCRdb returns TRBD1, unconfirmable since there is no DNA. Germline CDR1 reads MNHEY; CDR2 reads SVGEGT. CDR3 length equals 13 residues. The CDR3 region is CASSYTQHRVDTF.